The clone carrying this T cell receptor beta chain was counted once. What it recognizes is unknown. Methods used by the authors: The detection floor for productive clonotype frequency was 2.59 x 10-5. Libraries were prepared by immunoSEQ multiplex PCR; TCRdb keeps only in-frame clonotypes and omits some of them. From that table come the V and J calls and clone size; the DNA was used to work out D and trimming. The table records around 30,000 clones, about three quarters of them present only once. Control samples were healthy donors' buffy coats. This record comes from a study of STAT5B mutations in CD4+ large granular lymphocyte leukemia. The CDR3 runs to 16 residues. Trimming shortened V by 1 base and J by 1 base, and 15 bases separated the two germline ends. Germline lookup yields CDR1 SGDLS and CDR2 YYNGEE. The study, taken as a whole, reports: 8/27 top patient clones versus 2/35 control clones were TRBV06-family. Without putative leukemic clones, patient CD4-sorted repertoires remained more clonal than healthy CD4+ repertoires.

Sequenced input: CD4+ T cells from blood buffy coats. V usage is TRBV9 and J usage is TRBJ2-7; D is undetermined. The clonotype was recovered from a human donor in good health. DNA of the CDR3: TGTGCCAGCAGCGTACTACTCAAAGAGGAGTCCTACGAGCAGTACTTC. Translating it yields CASSVLLKEESYEQYF.